The 6 T cell receptor beta chains below were found in one sample sequenced in a study of cytomegalovirus exposure and HLA in healthy donors (dated by TCRdb to 2016 to 2017). Receptor libraries were prepared by the immunoSEQ multiplex PCR assay. In TCRdb, the immuneACCESS table is reduced to in-frame sequences with V and J assigned. These tables do not hold every clone; where another copy was compared, an unresolved V gene accounts for under half, and the others remain unexplained. This sample is represented by 250,000 to 350,000 clones; about nine tenths of them were singletons. The leading ten clones occupy approximately 1.2% of the sample. Sequences were obtained from PBMCs. The source is a woman aged 25 to 45 in good health and CMV-seropositive.

The rearrangement links TRBV6-1 to TRBJ2-1, with D perhaps assigned TRBD1 or TRBD2 (5 bases each). Trimming removed 8 bases at V and 6 bases at J, with 17 bases between. CDR3 length: 14 amino acids. Germline V gene lookup returns CDR1 MNHNS and CDR2 SASEGT. CDR3 in amino acids: CASLPTVGGNEQFF. The CDR3 DNA reads as TGTGCCAGCCTCCCTACGGTTGGGGGCAATGAGCAGTTCTTC.

This clone was seen only once. V and J are TRBV15 and TRBJ2-3; D possibly corresponds to TRBD2 (6 bases). This CDR3 contains 15 residues. Germline V gene lookup returns CDR1 LNHNV and CDR2 YYDKDF (reference sequence). The germline V and J ends were trimmed by 3 bases and 2 bases, with 12 bases remaining between them. CDR3 residues: CATSRNSGDTDTQYF. In nucleotides, the CDR3 is TGTGCCACCAGCAGGAATAGCGGAGACACAGATACGCAGTATTTT.

The chain employs TRBV18 and TRBJ2-3; D remains ambiguous. Germline CDR1 KGHSH, CDR2 LQKENI. This CDR3 comprises 11 residues. The V gene lost 10 bases and the J gene lost 1 base, with 6 bases spanning the gap. This CDR3 reads CANSRTDTQYF. In DNA form, the CDR3 reads TGTGCCAACTCCCGCACAGATACGCAGTATTTT.

V gene TRBV5-1 combines with J gene TRBJ2-6; D is unresolved. In germline, CDR1 is SGHRS, CDR2 YFSETQ. The V gene lost 0 bases and the J gene lost 0 bases, with 7 bases spanning the gap. The CDR3 runs to 16 residues. In DNA, the CDR3 is TGCGCCAGCAGCTTGGGGCCCTCCTCTGGGGCCAACGTCCTGACTTTC. It encodes CASSLGPSSGANVLTF.

The rearrangement uses TRBV28 and TRBJ1-1; weak D call: TRBD1 (5 bases). Trimming left V 5 bases short and J 1 base short, with 32 bases between. This CDR3 contains 21 residues. CDR1 and CDR2 (germline): MDHEN, SYDVKM. CDR3 DNA: TGTGCCAGCAGTAGGAGAACCACGATAACAAACTCCGAGGGGAGGAACACTGAAGCTTTCTTT. This encodes CASSRRTTITNSEGRNTEAFF.

The genes are TRBV28 and TRBJ2-7; weak D call: TRBD1 (5 bases). Germline V gene lookup returns CDR1 MDHEN and CDR2 SYDVKM. Between the trimmed V and J ends, which lost 6 bases and 0 bases, there was a span of 12 bases. CDR3 length: 14 amino acids. The CDR3 sequence: CASSQGDSSYEQYF. CDR3 bases: TGTGCCAGCAGCCAGGGCGACAGCTCCTACGAGCAGTACTTC.